This TCR beta chain appears in the sequencing data of a study of CD8 T cells in Susac syndrome. At the level of the study: Patients with Susac syndrome were therapy-naive, on corticosteroids, or on intravenous immunoglobulin alone at blood draw.

RNA was extracted with the RNeasy kit, and a quantity of about 0.45 to 1 ug was reverse transcribed using random hexamers. An immunoSEQ multiplex PCR amplified TCR beta CDR3 over 54 Vbeta and 13 Jbeta. TCRdb re-called the immunoSEQ multiplex PCR reads through MiXCR, storing one row per CDR3 protein. This table holds more than 150,000 distinct CDR3 sequences, approximately 94% found once. CD8+ and CD4+ T cells from blood underwent TCR beta sequencing. The CDR3 sequence is 14 residues long. The germline gives CDR1 SGHRS, CDR2 YFSETQ. The V segment lost 4 bases and the J segment 5 bases; nucleotides outside the gene matches: 4.

The chain carries TRBV5-1 and TRBJ2-5, with TRBD1 identical over 11 bases. Sequencing was performed on CD4+ T cells from PBMCs. This clonotype was sampled from a human donor with Susac syndrome. CDR3 protein: CASSNRDRGETQYF. The CDR3 DNA reads TGCGCCAGCAGCAACCGGGACAGGGGGGAGACCCAGTACTTC.